The TCR beta chain described here comes from a study of T cells in Graves' hyperthyroidism and ophthalmopathy. The count of this clonotype is one. Amplification of TCR beta CDR3 regions was performed using RNA transcripts as template. TCR CDR3 regions were first amplified by RT-PCR with HTBI primers. TCRdb ran MiXCR on the multiplex PCR reads and lists one entry per CDR3 protein. Of fewer than 500,000 distinct CDR3 sequences in the sample, approximately 13% are singletons; the top ten hold around 21%. The germline gives CDR1 LNHDA, CDR2 SQIVND (reference sequence). This CDR3 is 13 amino acids long. V was pared by 5 bases and J by 5 bases, with 13 bases between.

V is TRBV19 and J is TRBJ2-7; either TRBD1 or TRBD2 may supply D (5 bases each). The TCR was taken from a man between 25 and 39 years old with Graves' hyperthyroidism that later progressed to Graves' ophthalmopathy. The specimen sequenced was blood. CDR3 DNA sequence: TGTGCCAGTAGTTCCCGAGGGGCCCACGAGCAGTACTTC. As protein: CASSSRGAHEQYF. Complete variable domain (other parts from reference TRBV19 and TRBJ2-7): DGGITQSPKYLFRKEGQNVTLSCEQNLNHDAMYWYRQDPGQGLRLIYYSQIVNDFQKGDIAEGYSVSREKKESFPLTVTSAQKNPTAFYLCASSSRGAHEQYFGPGTRLTVT.